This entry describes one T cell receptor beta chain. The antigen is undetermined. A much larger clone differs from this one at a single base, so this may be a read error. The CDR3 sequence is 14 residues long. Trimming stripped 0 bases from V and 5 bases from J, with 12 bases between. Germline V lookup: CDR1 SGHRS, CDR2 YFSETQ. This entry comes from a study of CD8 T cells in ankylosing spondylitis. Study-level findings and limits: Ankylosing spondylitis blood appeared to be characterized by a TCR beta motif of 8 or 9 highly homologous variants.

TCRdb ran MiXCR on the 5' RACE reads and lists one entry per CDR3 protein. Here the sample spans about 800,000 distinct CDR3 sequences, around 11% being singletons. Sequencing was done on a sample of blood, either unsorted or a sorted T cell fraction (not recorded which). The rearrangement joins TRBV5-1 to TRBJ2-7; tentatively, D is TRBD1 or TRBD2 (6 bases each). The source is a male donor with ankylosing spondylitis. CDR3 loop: CASSLGPGGDEQYF. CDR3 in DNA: TGCGCCAGCAGCTTGGGGCCCGGGGGCGACGAGCAGTACTTC. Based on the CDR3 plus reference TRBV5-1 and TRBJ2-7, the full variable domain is KAGVTQTPRYLIKTRGQQVTLSCSPISGHRSVSWYQQTPGQGLQFLFEYFSETQRNKGNFPGRFSGRQFSNSRSEMNVSTLELGDSALYLCASSLGPGGDEQYFGPGTRLTVT.